What follows describes a single T cell receptor beta chain. Measured with immunoSEQ multiplex PCR; TCRdb has only the in-frame clones, and not every one. Here the sample spans hundreds of thousands of clones, 70% to 90% being singletons. This CDR3 is built from 15 residues. Per germline, CDR1 SGHDT and CDR2 YYEEEE. Losses at the gene ends were 1 base for V and 5 bases for J; bases not matched to a gene: 4. This entry comes from a study of cytomegalovirus exposure and HLA in healthy donors. The rearrangement uses TRBV5-6 and TRBJ2-2, with 8 bases aligning to TRBD1. Sequenced material: PBMCs. This sequence was found in a young woman in good health and CMV-seronegative. The CDR3 sequence is CASSLQGAVTGELFF. Written as DNA, the CDR3 is TGTGCCAGCAGCTTGCAGGGGGCAGTAACCGGGGAGCTGTTTTTT.